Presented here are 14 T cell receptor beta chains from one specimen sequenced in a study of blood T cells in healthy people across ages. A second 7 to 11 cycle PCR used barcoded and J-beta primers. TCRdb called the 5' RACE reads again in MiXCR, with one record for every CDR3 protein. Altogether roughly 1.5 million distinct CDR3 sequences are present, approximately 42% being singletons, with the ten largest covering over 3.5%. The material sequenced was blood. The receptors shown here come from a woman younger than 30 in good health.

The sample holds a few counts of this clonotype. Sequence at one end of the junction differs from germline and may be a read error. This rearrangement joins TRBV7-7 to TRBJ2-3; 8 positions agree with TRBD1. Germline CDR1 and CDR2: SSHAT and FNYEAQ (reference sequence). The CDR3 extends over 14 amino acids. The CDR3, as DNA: TGTGCTAGCAGCCGGACAGGGTTAGGGGGTACGCAGTATTTT. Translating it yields CASSRTGLGGTQYF.

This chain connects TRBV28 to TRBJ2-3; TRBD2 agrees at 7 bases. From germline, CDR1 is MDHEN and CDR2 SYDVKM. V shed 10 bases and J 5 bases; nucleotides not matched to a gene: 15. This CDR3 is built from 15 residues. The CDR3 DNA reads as TGTGCCACTGTCGAGCGCGGGAGTGGTTTAGATACGCAGTATTTT. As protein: CATVERGSGLDTQYF.

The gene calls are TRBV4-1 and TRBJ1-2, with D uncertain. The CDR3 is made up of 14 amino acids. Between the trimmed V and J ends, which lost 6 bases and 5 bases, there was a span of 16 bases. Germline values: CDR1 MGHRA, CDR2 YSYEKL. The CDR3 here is CASRRAGVGYGYTF. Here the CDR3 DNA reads TGCGCCAGCAGAAGGGCTGGGGTAGGATATGGCTACACCTTC.

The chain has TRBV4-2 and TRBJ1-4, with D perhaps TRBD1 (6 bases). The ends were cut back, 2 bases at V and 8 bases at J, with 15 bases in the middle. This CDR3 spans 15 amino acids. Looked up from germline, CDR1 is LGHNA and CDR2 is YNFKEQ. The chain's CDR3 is CASSQISQGGEKLFF. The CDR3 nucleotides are TGTGCCAGCAGCCAAATTTCACAGGGTGGGGAAAAACTGTTTTTT.

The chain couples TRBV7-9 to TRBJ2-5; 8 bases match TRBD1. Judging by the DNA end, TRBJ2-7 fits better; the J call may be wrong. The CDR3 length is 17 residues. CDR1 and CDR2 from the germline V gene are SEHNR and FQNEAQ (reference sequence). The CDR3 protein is CASSLRGGDRLPYEQYF. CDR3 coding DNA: TGTGCCAGCAGCTTAAGAGGTGGGGACAGGTTACCATACGAGCAGTACTTC.

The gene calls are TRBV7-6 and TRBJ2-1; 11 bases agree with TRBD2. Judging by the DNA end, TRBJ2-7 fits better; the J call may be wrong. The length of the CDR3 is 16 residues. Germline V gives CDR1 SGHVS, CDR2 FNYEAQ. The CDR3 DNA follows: TGTGCCAGCAGCTCGGGGACTAGCGGAGTCTACAATGAGCAGTACTTC. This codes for CASSSGTSGVYNEQYF.

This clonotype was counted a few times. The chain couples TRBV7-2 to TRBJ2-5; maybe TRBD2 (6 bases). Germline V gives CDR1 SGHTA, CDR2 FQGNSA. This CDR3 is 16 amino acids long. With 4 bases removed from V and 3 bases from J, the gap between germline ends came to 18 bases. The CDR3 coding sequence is TGTGCCAGCAGCTCGATTGGGAGGCGGGTGGAAGAGACCCAGTACTTC. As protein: CASSSIGRRVEETQYF. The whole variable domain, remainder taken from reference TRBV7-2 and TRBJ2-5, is GAGVSQSPSNKVTEKGKDVELRCDPISGHTALYWYRQSLGQGLEFLIYFQGNSAPDKSGLPSDRFSAERTGGSVSTLTIQRTQQEDSAVYLCASSSIGRRVEETQYFGPGTRLLVL.

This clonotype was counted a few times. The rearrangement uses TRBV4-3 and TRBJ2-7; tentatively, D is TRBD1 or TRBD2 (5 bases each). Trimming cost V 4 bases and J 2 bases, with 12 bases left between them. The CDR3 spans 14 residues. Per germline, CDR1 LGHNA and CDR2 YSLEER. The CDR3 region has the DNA TGCGCCAGCAGCCTTTTCAGGGAGACCTACGAGCAGTACTTC. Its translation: CASSLFRETYEQYF.

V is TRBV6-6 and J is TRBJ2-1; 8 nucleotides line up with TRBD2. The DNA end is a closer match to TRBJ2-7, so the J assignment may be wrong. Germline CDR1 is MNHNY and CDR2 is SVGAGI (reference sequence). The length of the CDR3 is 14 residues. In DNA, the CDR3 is TGTGCCAGCACTTGGAGCGGGGGAGACAATGAGCAGTACTTC. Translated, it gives CASTWSGGDNEQYF.

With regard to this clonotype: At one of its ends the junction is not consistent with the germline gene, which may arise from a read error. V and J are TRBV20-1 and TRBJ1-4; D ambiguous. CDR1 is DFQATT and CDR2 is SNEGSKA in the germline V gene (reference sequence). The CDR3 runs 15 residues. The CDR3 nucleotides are TGCAGTGCCGCTGATTTGGTGGGAGGGAATGAAAAGCTGTTTTTT. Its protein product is CSAADLVGGNEKLFF.

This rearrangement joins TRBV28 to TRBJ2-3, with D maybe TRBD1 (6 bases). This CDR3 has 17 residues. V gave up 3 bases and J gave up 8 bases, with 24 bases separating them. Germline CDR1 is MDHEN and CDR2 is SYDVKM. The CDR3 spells CASSLWAMLAKGGTQYF. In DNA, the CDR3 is TGTGCCAGCAGTTTGTGGGCGATGTTAGCCAAAGGGGGTACGCAGTATTTT.

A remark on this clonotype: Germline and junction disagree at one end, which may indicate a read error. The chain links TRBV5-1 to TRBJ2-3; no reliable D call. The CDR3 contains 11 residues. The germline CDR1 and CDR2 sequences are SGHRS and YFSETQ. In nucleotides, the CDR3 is TGCGCCAACAGCCACACAGATACGCAGTATTTT. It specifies CANSHTDTQYF.

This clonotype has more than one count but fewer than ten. This chain's CDR3 is CASSQDFSVGQFF. The DNA for the CDR3 is TGCGCCAGCAGCCAAGATTTCTCGGTTGGGCAGTTCTTC. The gene calls are TRBV4-3 and TRBJ2-1; no definite D call. V was trimmed by 0 bases and J by 12 bases, leaving 12 bases between them. Looked up from germline, CDR1 is LGHNA and CDR2 is YSLEER. The CDR3 is made up of 13 amino acids.

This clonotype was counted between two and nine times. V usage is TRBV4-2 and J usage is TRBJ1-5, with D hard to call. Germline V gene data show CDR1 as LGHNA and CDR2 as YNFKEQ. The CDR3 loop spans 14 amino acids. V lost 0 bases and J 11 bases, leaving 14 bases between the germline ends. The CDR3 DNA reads TGTGCCAGCAGCCAAGAGCGAGGGATTGGGACCCAGCATTTT. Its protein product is CASSQERGIGTQHF.